This T cell receptor (beta chain) originates from a study of coeliac disease. Study as a whole: Coeliac patients had active, refractory type I, or gluten-free-diet-controlled disease.

One frozen approximately 490,000-cell aliquot per fraction was sequenced. This clone occurred once. What it binds is not known. This CDR3 spans 16 amino acids. The trim removed 2 bases at V and 5 bases at J, leaving 5 bases unmatched. Germline V gene sequence: CDR1 PRHDT, CDR2 FYEKMQ (reference sequence). General observations from the study: Few TRB amino acid sequences were shared between samples; most were unique. Lower clonality than controls marked TRB and TRG repertoires from active celiac intraepithelial and lamina propria samples.

Sequencing was performed with immunoSEQ multiplex PCR; in TCRdb, only in-frame clones are kept and a portion is missing. The data hold a few thousand clones, with 50% to 60% observed a single time. The sequencing sample was made of intraepithelial lymphocytes from the gut. The chain joins TRBV13 to TRBJ1-5; TRBD1 agrees at 11 bases. The source is a man aged 60 to 75 with celiac disease on a gluten-free diet. CDR3 DNA: TGTGCCAGCAGCTTACGTGGGACAGGGGGGCATCAGCCCCAGCATTTT. The encoded protein is CASSLRGTGGHQPQHF.